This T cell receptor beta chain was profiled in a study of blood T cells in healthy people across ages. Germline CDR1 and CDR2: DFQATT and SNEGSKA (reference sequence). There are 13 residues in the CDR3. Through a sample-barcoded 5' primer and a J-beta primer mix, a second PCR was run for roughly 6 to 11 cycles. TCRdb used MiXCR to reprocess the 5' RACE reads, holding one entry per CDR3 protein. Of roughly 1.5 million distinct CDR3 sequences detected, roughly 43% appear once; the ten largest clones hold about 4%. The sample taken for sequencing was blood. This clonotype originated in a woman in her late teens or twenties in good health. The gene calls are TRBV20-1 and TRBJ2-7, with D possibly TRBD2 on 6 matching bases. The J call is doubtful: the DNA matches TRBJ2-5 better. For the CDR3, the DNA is TGCAGTTGGTCTGGCGGGACTTCAGAGACCCAGTACTTC. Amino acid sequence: CSWSGGTSETQYF.